Listed below are T cell receptor beta chains from one sample, sequenced in a study of control samples from healthy donors and cancer patients. TCRdb's table, derived via immunoSEQ multiplex PCR, lists solely in-frame clones and lacks some. The table records some 130,000 clones, around 90% of them present only once. Sequencing was carried out using blood. All receptors derive from a young man in good health. Each CDR3 is given without its conserved first and last residue. Fields, in order: V gene, J gene, CDR3 protein.

TRBV2	TRBJ1-5	ASRAGTGNQPQH
TRBV13	TRBJ2-1	ASTSPQPLLTNEQF
TRBV5-6	TRBJ1-1	ASSLGRSPNTEAF
TRBV7-9	TRBJ1-1	ASTLPGQGLVTEAF
TRBV7-9	TRBJ1-3	ASSQGRISGNTIY
TRBV27	TRBJ1-3	ASRRDAVNSGNTIY
TRBV6-6	TRBJ1-2	ASSYSNYGYT
TRBV10-3	TRBJ2-1	AISDSRDEQF
TRBV5-1	TRBJ2-3	ASSAQVSDTQY
TRBV19	TRBJ2-3	ASSIRGLPTDTQY
TRBV28	TRBJ1-1	ASRTQGRGTEAF
TRBV15	TRBJ2-5	ATSRPTSGRQETQY
TRBV10-3	TRBJ1-2	AISELKGAGGYT
TRBV5-6	TRBJ2-1	ASSLVRAQKYNEQF
TRBV19	TRBJ2-5	ASSIVSGWEETQY
TRBV11-3	TRBJ2-3	ASSVSNPDTQY
TRBV5-6	TRBJ1-2	ASSFLGQPYGYT
TRBV4-2	TRBJ1-5	ASSQEMTGELNQPQH
TRBV10-2	TRBJ2-1	ASTGTSGISYNEQF
TRBV6-2/TRBV6-3	TRBJ2-7	ASSKRALYEQY
TRBV28	TRBJ1-1	ASSLQGANEAF
TRBV27	TRBJ1-1	ASTSRGRDTEAF
TRBV3-1/TRBV3-2	TRBJ1-4	ASSQDHQGLNEKLF
TRBV9	TRBJ2-1	ASSSGRVTEQF
TRBV11-2	TRBJ2-3	ASSLGTSGRLYTQY
TRBV19	TRBJ1-5	ASTLGFQQPQH
TRBV6-4	TRBJ2-1	ASSDMGAGELRDEQF
TRBV4-2	TRBJ1-1	ASSQERVYEAF
TRBV3-1/TRBV3-2	TRBJ2-2	ASSRPDRRRGSGELF
TRBV27	TRBJ2-5	ASSTRTPPGTQY
TRBV19	TRBJ1-2	ASSRQGNYGYT
TRBV7-8	TRBJ2-5	ASSRGSEETQY
TRBV25-1	TRBJ2-5	ASSRGTSGIRKTQY
TRBV7-9	TRBJ2-3	ASSLVSSTDTQY
TRBV2	TRBJ1-1	ASSEALLRVAF
TRBV6-6	TRBJ1-5	ASSLDSNQPQH
TRBV15	TRBJ2-5	ATSREGAGVQETQY
TRBV28	TRBJ1-1	ASTPGTGRNTEAF